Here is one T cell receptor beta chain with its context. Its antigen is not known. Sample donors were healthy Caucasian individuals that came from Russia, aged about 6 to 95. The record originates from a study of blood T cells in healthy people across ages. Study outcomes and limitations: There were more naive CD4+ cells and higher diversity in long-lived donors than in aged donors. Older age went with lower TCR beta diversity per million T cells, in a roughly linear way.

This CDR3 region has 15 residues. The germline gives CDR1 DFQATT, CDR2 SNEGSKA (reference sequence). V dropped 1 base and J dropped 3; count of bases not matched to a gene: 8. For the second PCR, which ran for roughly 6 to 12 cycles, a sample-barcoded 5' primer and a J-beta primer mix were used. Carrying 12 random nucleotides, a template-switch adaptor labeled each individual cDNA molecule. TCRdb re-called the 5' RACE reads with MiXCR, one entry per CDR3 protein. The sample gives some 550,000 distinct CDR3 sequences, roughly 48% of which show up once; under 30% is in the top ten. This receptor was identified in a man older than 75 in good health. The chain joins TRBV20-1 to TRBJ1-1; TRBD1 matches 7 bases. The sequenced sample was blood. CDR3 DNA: TGCAGTGCTAGAGGCGACAGGGTTGAGGACACTGAAGCTTTCTTT. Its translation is CSARGDRVEDTEAFF.